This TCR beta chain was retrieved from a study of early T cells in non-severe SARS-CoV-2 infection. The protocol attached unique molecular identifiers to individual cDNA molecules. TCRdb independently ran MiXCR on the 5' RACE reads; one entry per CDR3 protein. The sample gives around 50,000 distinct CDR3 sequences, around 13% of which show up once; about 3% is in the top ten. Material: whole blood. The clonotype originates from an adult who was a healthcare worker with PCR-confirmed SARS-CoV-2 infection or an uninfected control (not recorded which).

The CDR3 nucleotides are TGCAGTGCTAGAGATTTGAGGTCGAAGGGGGCTGGGGCTTTCTTT. This sequence encodes CSARDLRSKGAGAFF. This chain joins TRBV20-1 and TRBJ1-1; TRBD1 matches at 7 bases. Looked up from germline, CDR1 is DFQATT and CDR2 is SNEGSKA (reference sequence). V lost 0 bases, J lost 11 bases, and 15 bases stayed unmatched. This CDR3 spans 15 amino acids.